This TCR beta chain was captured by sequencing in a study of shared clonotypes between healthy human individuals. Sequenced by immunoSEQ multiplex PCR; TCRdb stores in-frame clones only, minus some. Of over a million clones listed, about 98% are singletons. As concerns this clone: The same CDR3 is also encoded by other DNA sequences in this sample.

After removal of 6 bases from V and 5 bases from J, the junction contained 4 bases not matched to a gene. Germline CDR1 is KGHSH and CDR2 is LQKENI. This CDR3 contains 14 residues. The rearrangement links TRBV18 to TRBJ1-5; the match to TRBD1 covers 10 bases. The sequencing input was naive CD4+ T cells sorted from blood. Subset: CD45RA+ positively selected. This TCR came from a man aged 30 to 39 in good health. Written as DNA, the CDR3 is TGTGCCAGCTCCCCGGGGACAGGGGATCAGCCCCAGCATTTT. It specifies CASSPGTGDQPQHF.